The following is a TCR beta chain sequence with its context. Germline CDR1 LGHNT, CDR2 FRNRAP. The ends were cut back, 1 base at V and 0 bases at J, with 15 bases in the middle. The length of the CDR3 is 17 residues. These data belong to a study of blood T cell repertoires in COVID-19. As for the study in general: There were acute and convalescent COVID-19 samples, and they came from the United States, Italy and Spain.

The repertoire was sequenced with immunoSEQ multiplex PCR; TCRdb's copy has only in-frame clones and lacks some. The sample has a few hundred thousand clones, around nine tenths seen once. The rearrangement uses TRBV12-5 and TRBJ1-2; D is possibly TRBD1 (6 bases). This TCR was sampled from a man aged 25 to 40 who had recovered from COVID-19. The sample consisted of PBMCs or T cells enriched from blood (not recorded which). CDR3: CASGLASTGQPNYGYTF. CDR3 coding DNA: TGTGCTAGTGGTTTGGCATCCACCGGACAGCCTAACTATGGCTACACCTTC. Looking up the rest from reference TRBV12-5 and TRBJ1-2 gives the full variable domain: DARVTQTPRHKVTEMGQEVTMRCQPILGHNTVFWYRQTMMQGLELLAYFRNRAPLDDSGMPKDRFSAEMPDATLATLKIQPSEPRDSAVYFCASGLASTGQPNYGYTFGSGTRLTVV.